The subject of this entry is one T cell receptor beta chain. Its antigen is still unknown. Mismatch with germline at one junction end may stem from a read error. Autoimmune disease history or systemic immunosuppression disqualified patients. Data came from immunoSEQ multiplex PCR; TCRdb stores just in-frame clones and leaves some out. The data show about 25,000 clones, just under 85% seen once. Germline CDR1 and CDR2: SSHAT and FNYEAQ (reference sequence). The CDR3 consists of 14 residues. These data are taken from a study of OX40 agonist ivuxolimab in advanced cancers. Study-wide context: Around 40% of patients had received prior checkpoint inhibitor therapy.

Regarding the study as a whole: CD8+ T cells showed, on average, more clonal expansion than CD4+ cells. Dose levels from 0.1 to 3.0 mg/kg saw CD4+ and CD8+ blood T cells expand clonally by week 6.

This receptor was identified in an adult with an advanced solid tumor such as melanoma, head and neck, liver or kidney cancer. The chain uses TRBV7-7 and TRBJ2-5; 9 bases fit TRBD1. The sample here was CD4+ or CD8+ T cells sorted from blood, taken in a trial of the OX40 agonist ivuxolimab. The CDR3 region has the DNA TGTGCTAGCAGCAAAACAGGGGGCTTAGAGACCCAGTACTTC. Translation gives CASSKTGGLETQYF.